This TCR beta chain was identified in a study of T cell repertoires in cytomegalovirus infection. Across the study: Based on public TCR beta signatures, there were indications of CMV infection and of a matching HLA type.

J lost 7 bases, V lost 6 bases, and 8 bases had no gene match. CDR1 and CDR2 from the germline V gene are SGHAT and FQNNGV. The CDR3 consists of 14 residues. TCRdb itself ran the reads through MiXCR, one entry per CDR3 protein. The sample holds 300,000 to 400,000 distinct CDR3 sequences, approximately 32% seen once. As to this clonotype: The antigen is undetermined. This may come from a read error, since a much larger clone is one base off.

This clonotype originated in a human donor in good health (CMV status not recorded). Some clones in this sample may be carry-over from other donors' samples. The sequencing used cultured PBMCs, collected from culture after CMV antigen stimulation. The V call is TRBV11-2, the J call TRBJ2-2; 7 positions match TRBD1. The CDR3 protein is CASRLTGDNGELFF. The DNA of the CDR3 is TGTGCCAGCAGGCTTACAGGGGACAACGGGGAGCTGTTTTTT.